These 14 T cell receptor beta chains originate from one sample sequenced in a study of blood T cell repertoires in COVID-19. Using immunoSEQ multiplex PCR, the repertoire was profiled, and TCRdb retains in-frame clones only, with some absent. The repertoire includes about half a million clones, 70% to 90% of them detected once, and 8.3% sits in the top ten. The sequenced sample was PBMCs or T cells enriched from blood (not recorded which). The receptors were sampled from a woman in her fifties or sixties who had recovered from COVID-19.

This chain links TRBV6-2 or TRBV6-3 with TRBJ2-7; the D gene is possibly TRBD2 (5 bases). V lost 6 bases and J lost 4, with 10 bases in between. This CDR3 has 12 residues. Germline V gives CDR1 MNHEY, CDR2 SVGEGT. The CDR3 DNA follows: TGTGCCAGCAGCAGAGGGAATTACGAGCAGTACGTC. Translation gives CASSRGNYEQYV.

Worth noting for this clone: Additional DNA sequences in this sample encode the identical CDR3. V and J are TRBV5-1 and TRBJ2-2; 8 bases match TRBD1. With V trimmed by 4 bases and J by 7 bases, 3 bases remained unmatched. The CDR3 loop spans 13 amino acids. Germline CDR1 reads SGHRS; CDR2 reads YFSETQ. CDR3 amino acids: CASSLGQGGELFF. The CDR3 DNA follows: TGCGCCAGCAGCCTCGGACAGGGCGGGGAGCTGTTTTTT.

Comments on this clone: The same CDR3 is also encoded by other DNA sequences in this sample. CDR3 loop: CASSLGGTANYGYTF. DNA of the CDR3: TGCGCCAGCAGCTTGGGAGGGACAGCTAACTATGGCTACACCTTC. The chain links TRBV5-1 to TRBJ1-2; 7 bases are a match to TRBD1. The germline gives CDR1 SGHRS, CDR2 YFSETQ. The CDR3 extends over 15 amino acids. V shed 0 bases and J 0 bases; nucleotides not matched to a gene: 2.

This clone has a single count. J is TRBJ2-6 and V is TRBV5-3, with 7 bases identical to TRBD1. TRBV5-3 is placed among ORFs of uncertain function. The CDR3 extends over 21 amino acids. J lost 0 bases, V lost 6 bases, and 21 bases had no gene match. The CDR3 here is CARTLRQGFPIYDSGANVLTF. CDR3 nucleotide sequence: TGTGCCAGAACGCTCCGACAGGGTTTCCCTATTTACGACTCTGGGGCCAACGTCCTGACTTTC.

This chain joins TRBV5-1 and TRBJ1-4; possible D gene TRBD1, 6 bases. The CDR3 runs 15 residues. The germline CDR1 and CDR2 sequences are SGHRS and YFSETQ. V was pared by 0 bases and J by 3 bases, with 9 bases between. The CDR3 loop is CASSLGGPPNEKLFF. In nucleotides, the CDR3 is TGCGCCAGCAGCTTGGGGGGGCCGCCTAATGAAAAACTGTTTTTT.

CDR3 bases: TGTGCCAGCAGCGACAGAACCAGCAATCAGCCCCAGCATTTT. As protein: CASSDRTSNQPQHF. The rearrangement joins TRBV2 to TRBJ1-5; a possible D gene is TRBD1 (5 bases). CDR1 is SNHLY and CDR2 is FYNNEI in the germline V gene. Trimming stripped 6 bases from V and 1 base from J, with 10 bases between. The CDR3 is made up of 14 amino acids.

This clone appeared once. This chain uses TRBV3-1 (or the pseudogene TRBV3-2) with TRBJ2-6, with 10 bases that match TRBD2. Germline V CDR1 and CDR2: LGHDT, YNNKEL (reference sequence). This CDR3 is built from 18 residues. J was trimmed by 0 bases and V by 3 bases; bases with no gene match: 5. The CDR3 nucleotides read TGTGCCAGCAGCCATTCTAGCGGGGGCCCCTCTGGGGCCAACGTCCTGACTTTC. It encodes CASSHSSGGPSGANVLTF.

V usage is TRBV10-2 and J usage is TRBJ2-3; 15 bases match TRBD2. The ends lost 4 bases at V and 5 bases at J; junction bases unmatched: 1. There are 15 residues in the CDR3. Germline loops: CDR1 WSHSY, CDR2 SAAADI. The CDR3 protein is CASSGTSGGGDTQYF. CDR3 DNA: TGCGCCAGCAGTGGGACTAGCGGGGGGGGAGATACGCAGTATTTT.

The V gene is TRBV19, the J gene TRBJ1-2, with 8 positions matching TRBD1. The CDR3 consists of 13 residues. V gave up 5 bases and J gave up 8 bases; unmatched junction bases: 7. Per the germline V gene, CDR1 is LNHDA and CDR2 is SQIVND (reference sequence). CDR3: CASSPQTGDGYTF. CDR3 in DNA: TGTGCCAGTAGTCCCCAGACAGGGGACGGCTACACCTTC.

The rearrangement links TRBV3-1 (or the pseudogene TRBV3-2) to TRBJ1-5; 8 bases fit TRBD1. This CDR3 has 15 residues. CDR1 and CDR2 from the germline V gene are LGHDT and YNNKEL (reference sequence). Germline trimming cut 1 base from V and 7 bases from J; bases unmatched to any gene: 6. CDR3 sequence (DNA): TGTGCCAGCAGCCAAGCAGGGGGCCCGGGCCAGCCCCAGCATTTT. Its translation: CASSQAGGPGQPQHF.

The chain joins TRBV28 to TRBJ1-5, with D tentatively TRBD1 (5 bases). The V end was cut by 4 bases, the J end by 3 bases, with 13 bases between. This CDR3 is 15 amino acids long. The germline gives CDR1 MDHEN, CDR2 SYDVKM. For the CDR3, the DNA is TGTGCCAGCAGTTATTCAGGGAATAACAATCAGCCCCAGCATTTT. As protein: CASSYSGNNNQPQHF.

This chain connects TRBV29-1 to TRBJ2-1; the D is unclear. V dropped 4 bases and J dropped 6 bases, with 7 bases sitting between them. There are 11 residues in the CDR3. The germline V gene has CDR1 SQVTM and CDR2 ANQGSEA. CDR3 in DNA: TGCAGCGTTGGGGCCCCCAATGAGCAGTTCTTC. Translating it yields CSVGAPNEQFF.

This sequence joins TRBV18 and TRBJ1-2, with TRBD1 as a possible D gene (5 bases). From germline, CDR1 is KGHSH and CDR2 LQKENI. The CDR3 spans 12 residues. V was clipped by 9 bases and J by 1 base, with 9 bases between them. Here the CDR3 DNA reads TGTGCCAGTGAACAGGATAACTATGGCTACACCTTC. It specifies CASEQDNYGYTF.

This chain connects TRBV4-1 to TRBJ2-1; TRBD2 matches 7 bases. Germline CDR1 MGHRA, CDR2 YSYEKL. The CDR3 has 15 amino acids. With V trimmed by 0 bases and J by 6 bases, 5 bases remained unmatched. CDR3 protein: CASSQETSLPNEQFF. The CDR3 DNA reads as TGCGCCAGCAGCCAAGAGACTAGCCTCCCCAATGAGCAGTTCTTC.